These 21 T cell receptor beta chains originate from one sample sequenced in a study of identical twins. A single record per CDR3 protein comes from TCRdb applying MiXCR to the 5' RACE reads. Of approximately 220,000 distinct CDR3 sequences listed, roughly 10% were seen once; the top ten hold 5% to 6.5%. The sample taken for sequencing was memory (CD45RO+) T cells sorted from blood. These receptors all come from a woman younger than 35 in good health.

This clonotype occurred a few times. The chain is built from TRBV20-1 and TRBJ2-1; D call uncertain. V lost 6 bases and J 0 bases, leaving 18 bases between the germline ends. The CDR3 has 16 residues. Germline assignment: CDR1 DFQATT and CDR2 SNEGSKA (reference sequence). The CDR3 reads CSAHIFDLRSYNEQFF. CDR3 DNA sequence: TGCAGTGCCCACATCTTTGACTTACGCTCCTACAATGAGCAGTTCTTC.

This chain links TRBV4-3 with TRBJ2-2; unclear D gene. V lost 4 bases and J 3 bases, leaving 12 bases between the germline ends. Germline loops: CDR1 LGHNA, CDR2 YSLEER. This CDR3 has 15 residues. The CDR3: CASSPRGYDTGELFF. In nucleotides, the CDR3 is TGCGCCAGCAGCCCTCGCGGTTACGACACCGGGGAGCTGTTTTTT.

CDR3 DNA sequence: TGTGCCAGCAGTGTGACCTCTGGAAACACCATATATTTT. This sequence encodes CASSVTSGNTIYF. This chain connects TRBV2 to TRBJ1-3; no definite D call. This CDR3 has 13 residues. Trimming stripped 4 bases from V and 0 bases from J, with 4 bases between. Looked up from germline, CDR1 is SNHLY and CDR2 is FYNNEI.

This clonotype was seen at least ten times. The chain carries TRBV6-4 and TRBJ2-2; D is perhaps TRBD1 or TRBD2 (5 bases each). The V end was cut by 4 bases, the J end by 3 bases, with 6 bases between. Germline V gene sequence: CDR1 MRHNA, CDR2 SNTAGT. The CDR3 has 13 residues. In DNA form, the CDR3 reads TGTGCCAGCAGTGTGGGGGACACCGGGGAGCTGTTTTTT. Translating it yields CASSVGDTGELFF.

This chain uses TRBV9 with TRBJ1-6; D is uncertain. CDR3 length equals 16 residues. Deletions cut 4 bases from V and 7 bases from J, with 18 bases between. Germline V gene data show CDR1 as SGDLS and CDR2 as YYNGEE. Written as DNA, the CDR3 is TGTGCCAGCAGCCTCACATGGGGTGTCGAAAATTCACCCCTCCACTTT. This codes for CASSLTWGVENSPLHF.

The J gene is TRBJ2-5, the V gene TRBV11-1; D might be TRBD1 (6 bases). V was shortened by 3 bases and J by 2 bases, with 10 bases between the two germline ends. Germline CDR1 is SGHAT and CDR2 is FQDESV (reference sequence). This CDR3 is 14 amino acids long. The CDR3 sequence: CASSFHQGQETQYF. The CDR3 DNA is TGTGCCAGCAGCTTTCACCAGGGGCAAGAGACCCAGTACTTC.

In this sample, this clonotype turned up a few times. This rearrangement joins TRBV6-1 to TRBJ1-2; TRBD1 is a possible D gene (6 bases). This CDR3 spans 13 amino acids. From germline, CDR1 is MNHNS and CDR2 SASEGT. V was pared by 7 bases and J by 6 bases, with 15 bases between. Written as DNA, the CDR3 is TGTGCCAGCACCCGAGGGGGGGGCGATGGCTACACCTTC. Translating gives CASTRGGGDGYTF.

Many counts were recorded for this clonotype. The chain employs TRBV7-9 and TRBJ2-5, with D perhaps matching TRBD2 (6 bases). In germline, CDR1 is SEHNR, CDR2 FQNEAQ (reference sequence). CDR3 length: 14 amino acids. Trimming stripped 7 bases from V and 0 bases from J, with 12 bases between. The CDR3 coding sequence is TGTGCCAGCACGGGGGAACGAGACCAAGAGACCCAGTACTTC. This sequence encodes CASTGERDQETQYF.

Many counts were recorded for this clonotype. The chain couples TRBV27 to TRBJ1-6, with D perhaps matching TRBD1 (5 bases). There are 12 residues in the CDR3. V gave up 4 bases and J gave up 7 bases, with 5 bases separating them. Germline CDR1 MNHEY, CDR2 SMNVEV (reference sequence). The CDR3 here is CASSYRNSPLHF. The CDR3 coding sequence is TGTGCCAGCAGTTACAGGAATTCACCCCTCCACTTT.

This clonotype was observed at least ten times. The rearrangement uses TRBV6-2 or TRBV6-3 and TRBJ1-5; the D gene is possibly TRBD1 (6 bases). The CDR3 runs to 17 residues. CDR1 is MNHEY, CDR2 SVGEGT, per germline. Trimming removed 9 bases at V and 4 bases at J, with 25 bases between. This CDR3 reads CASQKRLGGAVNQPQHF. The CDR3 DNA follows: TGTGCCAGTCAAAAACGTCTGGGGGGGGCAGTGAATCAGCCCCAGCATTTT.

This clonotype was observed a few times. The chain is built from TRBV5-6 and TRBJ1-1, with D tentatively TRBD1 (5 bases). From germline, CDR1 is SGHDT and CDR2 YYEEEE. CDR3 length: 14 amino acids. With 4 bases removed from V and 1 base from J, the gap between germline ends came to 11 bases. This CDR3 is CASSALGGNTEAFF. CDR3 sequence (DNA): TGTGCCAGCAGCGCTCTCGGGGGGAACACTGAAGCTTTCTTT.

CDR3 DNA: TGTGCCAGCTCACCACGCTCGGTGGGCTCCTACGAGCAGTACTTC. Its translation is CASSPRSVGSYEQYF. V is TRBV18 and J is TRBJ2-7; D uncertain. The CDR3 sequence is 15 residues long. Between the trimmed V and J ends, which lost 1 base and 0 bases, there was a span of 10 bases. Germline assignment: CDR1 KGHSH and CDR2 LQKENI.

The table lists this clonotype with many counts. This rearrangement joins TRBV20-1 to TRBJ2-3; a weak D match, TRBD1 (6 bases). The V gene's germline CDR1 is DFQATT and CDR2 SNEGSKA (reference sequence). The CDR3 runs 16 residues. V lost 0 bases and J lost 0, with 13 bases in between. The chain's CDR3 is CSARDPAGDSTDTQYF. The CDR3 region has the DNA TGCAGTGCTAGAGATCCGGCAGGGGATAGCACAGATACGCAGTATTTT.

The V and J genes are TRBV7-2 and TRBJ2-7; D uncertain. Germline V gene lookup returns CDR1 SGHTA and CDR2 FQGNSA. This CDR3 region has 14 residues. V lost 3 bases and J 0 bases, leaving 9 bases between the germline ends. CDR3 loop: CASSLKAYSYEQYF. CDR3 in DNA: TGTGCCAGCAGCTTGAAAGCGTACTCCTACGAGCAGTACTTC.

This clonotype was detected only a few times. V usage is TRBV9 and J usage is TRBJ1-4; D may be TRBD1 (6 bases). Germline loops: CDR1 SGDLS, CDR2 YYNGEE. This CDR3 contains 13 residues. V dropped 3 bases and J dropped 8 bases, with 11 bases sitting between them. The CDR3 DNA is TGTGCCAGCAGCGCCCCAGGGGAGGAAAAACTGTTTTTT. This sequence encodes CASSAPGEEKLFF.

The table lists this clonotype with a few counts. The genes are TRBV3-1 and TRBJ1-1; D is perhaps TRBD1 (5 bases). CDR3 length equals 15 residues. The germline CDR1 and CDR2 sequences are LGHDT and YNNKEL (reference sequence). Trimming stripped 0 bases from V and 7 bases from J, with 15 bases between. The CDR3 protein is CASSQDPTVRSEAFF. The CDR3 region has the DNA TGTGCCAGCAGCCAAGATCCGACAGTCCGCAGTGAAGCTTTCTTT.

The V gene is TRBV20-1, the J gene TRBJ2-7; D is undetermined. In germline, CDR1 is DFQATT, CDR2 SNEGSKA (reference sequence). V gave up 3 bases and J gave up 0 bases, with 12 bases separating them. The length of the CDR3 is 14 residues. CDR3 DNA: TGCAGTGCTAGCCACCCTTTAAGCTCCTACGAGCAGTACTTC. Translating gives CSASHPLSSYEQYF.

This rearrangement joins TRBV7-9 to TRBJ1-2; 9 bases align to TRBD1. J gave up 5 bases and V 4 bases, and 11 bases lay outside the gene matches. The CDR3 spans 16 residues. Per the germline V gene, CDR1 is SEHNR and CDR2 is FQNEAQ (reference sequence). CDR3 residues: CASSSPGQGTPYGYTF. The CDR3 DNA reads TGTGCCAGCAGCTCCCCCGGACAGGGGACTCCTTATGGCTACACCTTC.

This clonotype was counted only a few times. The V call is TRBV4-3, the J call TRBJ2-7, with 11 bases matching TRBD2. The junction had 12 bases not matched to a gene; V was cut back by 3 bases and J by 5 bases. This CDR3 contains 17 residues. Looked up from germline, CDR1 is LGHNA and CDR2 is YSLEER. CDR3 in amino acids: CASSQSLVLAGADEQYF. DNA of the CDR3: TGCGCCAGCAGCCAGTCCCTAGTACTAGCGGGAGCGGACGAGCAGTACTTC.

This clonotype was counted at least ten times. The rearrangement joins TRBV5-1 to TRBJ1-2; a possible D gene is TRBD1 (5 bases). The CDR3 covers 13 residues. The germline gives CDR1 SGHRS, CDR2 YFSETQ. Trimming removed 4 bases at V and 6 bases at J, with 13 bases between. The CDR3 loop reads CASSRDRQHGYTF. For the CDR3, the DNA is TGCGCCAGCAGCCGGGACCGCCAGCATGGCTACACCTTC. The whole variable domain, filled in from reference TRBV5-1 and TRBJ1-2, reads KAGVTQTPRYLIKTRGQQVTLSCSPISGHRSVSWYQQTPGQGLQFLFEYFSETQRNKGNFPGRFSGRQFSNSRSEMNVSTLELGDSALYLCASSRDRQHGYTFGSGTRLTVV.

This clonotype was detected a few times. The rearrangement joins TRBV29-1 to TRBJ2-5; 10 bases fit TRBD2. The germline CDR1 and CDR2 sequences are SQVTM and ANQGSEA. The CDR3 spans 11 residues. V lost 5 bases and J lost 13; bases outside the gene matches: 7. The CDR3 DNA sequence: TGCAGCGTTTTAGCGGGGGGTACTTCGTACTTC. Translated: CSVLAGGTSYF.